Below, 23 T cell receptor beta chains from the same sample are listed, as sequenced in a study of neurological immune-mediated disorders. MiXCR, run by TCRdb on the 5' RACE reads, gives a single entry per CDR3 protein. The sample consists of under 40,000 distinct CDR3 sequences, 13% to 15% of them appearing once. Sequencing was done on a sample of PBMCs. The receptors shown here come from a woman between 45 and 65 years old with HTLV-1-associated myelopathy (HAM/TSP).

CDR3 protein: CSARPSQGSGNSPLHF. Written as DNA, the CDR3 is TGCAGTGCTAGACCCTCCCAGGGTTCTGGAAATTCACCCCTCCACTTT. The chain uses TRBV20-1 and TRBJ1-6, with D tentatively TRBD1 (5 bases). The CDR3 runs to 16 residues. Deletions cut 2 bases from V and 7 bases from J, with 18 bases between. Germline CDR1 and CDR2: DFQATT and SNEGSKA (reference sequence).

This clonotype was observed many times. This chain uses TRBV12-3 or TRBV12-4 with TRBJ1-1, with 7 bases fitting TRBD1. V gave up 6 bases and J gave up 5 bases; unmatched junction bases: 12. The CDR3 is made up of 15 amino acids. The CDR3 nucleotides read TGTGCCAGCAGCCGAGGGGGCCGGAGAGAAACTGAAGCTTTCTTT. Its protein product is CASSRGGRRETEAFF.

This clonotype came up many times. The chain carries TRBV28 and TRBJ1-6; 7 nucleotides agree with TRBD1. Germline CDR1 and CDR2: MDHEN and SYDVKM. V was pared by 3 bases and J by 10 bases, with 12 bases of the junction left unmatched. The CDR3 is 16 amino acids. CDR3: CASSFKRQGLGSPLHF. The DNA for the CDR3 is TGTGCCAGCAGTTTCAAGAGACAGGGTTTGGGCTCACCCCTCCACTTT.

This clonotype was seen at least ten times. The chain carries TRBV20-1 and TRBJ2-3; 8 bases align to TRBD2. Looked up from germline, CDR1 is DFQATT and CDR2 is SNEGSKA (reference sequence). V lost 6 bases and J lost 2; bases outside the gene matches: 7. CDR3 length equals 14 residues. The CDR3 loop is CSASGGATTDTQYF. The CDR3 bases are TGCAGTGCCTCGGGAGGGGCTACCACAGATACGCAGTATTTT.

This clonotype appeared many times. The chain has TRBV4-1 and TRBJ1-1, with 12 positions matching TRBD1. V lost 4 bases to trimming and J lost 11 bases; unmatched junction nucleotides: 14. The length of the CDR3 is 16 residues. Germline lookup yields CDR1 MGHRA and CDR2 YSYEKL. The DNA for the CDR3 is TGCGCCAGCAGCCGGACCCCCCGGGACAGGGGGCGCGAGGCTTTCTTT. It is translated as CASSRTPRDRGREAFF.

This clonotype has at least ten counts. The rearrangement links TRBV9 to TRBJ2-5, with D possibly being TRBD1 or TRBD2 (6 bases each). Trimming removed 4 bases from V and 5 bases from J, with 12 bases in between. Per germline, CDR1 SGDLS and CDR2 YYNGEE. The CDR3 loop spans 13 amino acids. CDR3 DNA: TGTGCCAGCAGCCCTATGGGGGGCGAGACCCAGTACTTC. Translation gives CASSPMGGETQYF.

This clonotype was seen ten or more times. The J gene is TRBJ2-3, the V gene TRBV7-2; TRBD2 is a possible D gene (5 bases). This CDR3 has 14 amino acids. Between the trimmed V and J ends, which lost 5 bases and 10 bases, there was a span of 19 bases. Per the germline V gene, CDR1 is SGHTA and CDR2 is FQGNSA. CDR3 sequence: CASSPIGGPEAQYF. The DNA of the CDR3 is TGTGCCAGCAGCCCCATAGGAGGCCCAGAGGCGCAGTATTTT.

This chain joins TRBV20-1 and TRBJ1-1; 8 positions match TRBD1. CDR1 is DFQATT, CDR2 SNEGSKA, per germline (reference sequence). The junction had 8 bases not matched to a gene; V was cut back by 5 bases and J by 3 bases. CDR3 length: 14 amino acids. CDR3 amino acids: CSAPPRGLDTEAFF. CDR3 bases: TGCAGTGCTCCCCCCAGGGGGCTGGACACTGAAGCTTTCTTT.

This clonotype was counted ten times or more. V is TRBV7-2 and J is TRBJ1-2; D might be TRBD1 (6 bases). In germline, CDR1 is SGHTA, CDR2 FQGNSA. V was cut by 5 bases and J by 0 bases, with 10 bases left in between. This CDR3 is 14 amino acids long. CDR3 loop: CASSPRTANYGYTF. CDR3 DNA sequence: TGTGCCAGCAGCCCGCGGACAGCTAACTATGGCTACACCTTC.

For this clonotype: One end of the junction fails to match germline, which may point to a read error. The chain has TRBV24-1 and TRBJ2-1; 9 bases agree with TRBD1. CDR3 length equals 14 residues. Germline V CDR1 and CDR2: KGHDR, SFDVKD. The CDR3 sequence is CSTKGQGQGYEQFF. Here the CDR3 DNA reads TGTTCCACCAAGGGACAGGGTCAAGGCTATGAGCAGTTTTTC.

This clonotype was recorded at least ten times. In DNA, the CDR3 is TGTGCCAGCAGCCGGTCTGGAGGGTTGTTGAGCAATCAGCCCCAGCATTTT. It translates to CASSRSGGLLSNQPQHF. The V gene is TRBV5-5, the J gene TRBJ1-5; the D is unclear. Between the trimmed V and J ends, which lost 4 bases and 1 base, there was a span of 18 bases. CDR1 SGHKS and CDR2 YYEKEE come from the germline V gene (reference sequence). The CDR3 is 17 amino acids.

This clonotype was recorded many times. The chain employs TRBV5-1 and TRBJ1-1; D is undetermined. Deletions cut 0 bases from V and 0 bases from J, with 9 bases between. This CDR3 has 15 amino acids. The V gene's germline CDR1 is SGHRS and CDR2 YFSETQ. CDR3 nucleotide sequence: TGCGCCAGCAGCTTGGTTTTGGGAATGAACACTGAAGCTTTCTTT. Translating gives CASSLVLGMNTEAFF.

Ten or more counts support this clonotype. The chain carries TRBV3-1 and TRBJ2-3; 12 nucleotides line up with TRBD2. The CDR3 contains 19 residues. CDR1 and CDR2 (germline): LGHDT, YNNKEL (reference sequence). Trimming took 8 bases from V and 0 from J; bases not matched to a gene: 15. CDR3: CASGFLLAGGSPSTDTQYF. The CDR3 bases are TGTGCCAGCGGCTTCCTACTAGCGGGGGGTTCCCCTAGCACAGATACGCAGTATTTT.

This clonotype came up many times. The chain employs TRBV12-3 or TRBV12-4 and TRBJ1-6; D might be TRBD1 (6 bases). The V and J ends lost 7 bases and 0 bases respectively, with 13 bases between them. The CDR3 sequence is 16 residues long. The CDR3 nucleotides read TGTGCCAGCACCCCGAGGGGGGGCTCCTATAATTCACCCCTCCACTTT. Translating gives CASTPRGGSYNSPLHF.

This clonotype came up a few times. The rearrangement joins TRBV20-1 to TRBJ2-7, with 7 bases fitting TRBD2. Germline values: CDR1 DFQATT, CDR2 SNEGSKA (reference sequence). The trim removed 0 bases at V and 0 bases at J, leaving 5 bases unmatched. The CDR3 contains 15 residues. This CDR3 is CSARDPGGFSYEQYF. The DNA of the CDR3 is TGCAGTGCTAGAGATCCGGGAGGATTCTCCTACGAGCAGTACTTC.

Points on this clonotype: The junction departs from germline at one end; a sequencing error may be responsible. The V and J genes are TRBV5-1 and TRBJ2-6; possibly TRBD1 or TRBD2 for D (5 bases each). This CDR3 has 15 amino acids. The V gene's germline CDR1 is SGHRS and CDR2 YFSETQ. The chain's CDR3 is CASSLVEVGDNVLTF. The CDR3 DNA reads as TGCGCCAGCAGCTTGGTGGAGGTAGGGGACAACGTCCTGACTTTC.

This clonotype has at least ten counts. The chain joins TRBV24-1 to TRBJ1-4; TRBD1 matches 7 bases. Germline V gene sequence: CDR1 KGHDR, CDR2 SFDVKD. The CDR3 has 15 amino acids. The J segment lost 3 bases and the V segment lost 7 bases, leaving 7 bases of the junction unmatched. DNA of the CDR3: TGTGCCACCAGCAATAACAGGGGACCTAATGAAAAACTGTTTTTT. Its protein product is CATSNNRGPNEKLFF.

This clonotype was seen repeatedly, ten times or more. The rearrangement joins TRBV12-3 or TRBV12-4 to TRBJ1-4; D gene uncertain. The CDR3 has 11 amino acids. Trimming took 2 bases from V and 8 from J, leaving 3 bases between them. DNA of the CDR3: TGTGCCAGCAGTTTACGGGAAAAACTGTTTTTT. It specifies CASSLREKLFF.

This clonotype has a count of ten or more. The chain employs TRBV7-8 and TRBJ2-3; TRBD2 might be the D (6 bases). This CDR3 region has 15 residues. Between the trimmed V and J ends, which lost 7 bases and 5 bases, there was a span of 19 bases. Germline V gene data show CDR1 as SGHVS and CDR2 as FQNEAQ. CDR3 bases: TGTGCCAGCACCCCCCGCGCGGGGTATGGAGATACGCAGTATTTT. Translating it yields CASTPRAGYGDTQYF. Full variable domain (remainder filled in from reference TRBV7-8 and TRBJ2-3): GAGVSQSPRYKVAKRGQDVALRCDPISGHVSLFWYQQALGQGPEFLTYFQNEAQLDKSGLPSDRFFAERPEGSVSTLKIQRTQQEDSAVYLCASTPRAGYGDTQYFGPGTRLTVL.

The V and J genes are TRBV5-5 and TRBJ1-1; D remains ambiguous. Germline loops: CDR1 SGHKS, CDR2 YYEKEE (reference sequence). The CDR3 has 14 amino acids. The ends were cut back, 7 bases at V and 0 bases at J, with 13 bases in the middle. This chain's CDR3 is CASLAGVMNTEAFF. The DNA of the CDR3 is TGTGCCAGCTTGGCTGGGGTGATGAACACTGAAGCTTTCTTT.

This clonotype has ten or more counts. This chain connects TRBV12-3 or TRBV12-4 to TRBJ2-4; the D call may be TRBD1 or TRBD2 (5 bases each). The CDR3 has 14 amino acids. The V end was cut by 8 bases, the J end by 0 bases, with 11 bases between. CDR3 nucleotides: TGTGCCAGCGCTTTGGGGACAGCCAAAAACATTCAGTACTTC. It translates to CASALGTAKNIQYF.

The rearrangement joins TRBV11-3 to TRBJ2-1; 11 bases agree with TRBD1. The junction had 5 bases not matched to a gene; V was cut back by 5 bases and J by 2 bases. Germline V gives CDR1 SGHNT, CDR2 YENEEA. The CDR3 is 16 amino acids. DNA for the CDR3: TGTGCCAGCAGCCCGGGACAGGGGGTTCCCTACAATGAGCAGTTCTTC. This encodes CASSPGQGVPYNEQFF.

This clonotype was picked up many times. The genes are TRBV20-1 and TRBJ2-5; tentatively, D is TRBD2 (6 bases). The germline gives CDR1 DFQATT, CDR2 SNEGSKA (reference sequence). The CDR3 is 15 residues long. V was pared by 0 bases and J by 0 bases, with 11 bases between. In DNA form, the CDR3 reads TGCAGTGCTAGAGAGGCTAGCGCCTACCAAGAGACCCAGTACTTC. Its protein product is CSAREASAYQETQYF.